A single sample is the source of the 26 T cell receptor beta chains below, sequenced in a study of T cell responses to AZD1222 COVID-19 vaccine. Only in-frame clones appear in the TCRdb table, and some are missing; sequencing was by immunoSEQ multiplex PCR. Altogether approximately 120,000 clones are present, about 94% being singletons, with the ten largest covering about 0.86%. The specimen comprised peripheral blood, sampled on day 0 of AZD1222 vaccination. The receptors here all came from an adult in good health.

The chain recombines TRBV2 with TRBJ1-2; 8 bases line up with TRBD1. The junction had 2 bases not matched to a gene; V was cut back by 4 bases and J by 4 bases. Germline CDR1 SNHLY, CDR2 FYNNEI. The CDR3 consists of 13 residues. The CDR3 DNA reads TGTGCCAGCAGTGCAGGGGGCTTCTATGGCTACACCTTC. It specifies CASSAGGFYGYTF.

The chain is built from TRBV6-5 and TRBJ1-2; D is possibly TRBD1 (6 bases). Germline CDR1 and CDR2: MNHEY and SVGAGI. V gave up 0 bases and J gave up 8 bases, with 16 bases separating them. The CDR3 is 15 residues long. Here the CDR3 DNA reads TGTGCCAGCAGTTACTCGTTTCTAGGGGGTGAAGGCTACACCTTC. Amino acids: CASSYSFLGGEGYTF.

This rearrangement joins TRBV7-9 to TRBJ2-7; unclear D gene. This CDR3 region has 15 residues. The V gene lost 1 base and the J gene lost 1 base, with 11 bases spanning the gap. CDR1 is SEHNR, CDR2 FQNEAQ, per germline (reference sequence). The CDR3 DNA is TGTGCCAGCAGCTTAGTCTTAACTGATTCCTACGAGCAGTACTTC. It is translated as CASSLVLTDSYEQYF.

The genes are TRBV6-1 and TRBJ2-5; D uncertain. There are 14 residues in the CDR3. V was clipped by 5 bases and J by 1 base, with 11 bases between them. Germline V gene lookup returns CDR1 MNHNS and CDR2 SASEGT. CDR3 amino acids: CASSYRTLQETQYF. CDR3 sequence (DNA): TGTGCCAGCAGTTATCGAACTCTCCAAGAGACCCAGTACTTC.

The gene calls are TRBV7-2 and TRBJ1-3; D is possibly TRBD1 (5 bases). The CDR3 extends over 18 amino acids. CDR1 is SGHTA, CDR2 FQGNSA, per germline. V gave up 1 base and J gave up 0 bases, with 16 bases separating them. CDR3 sequence: CASSLVGAGGTSGNTIYF. The CDR3 coding sequence is TGTGCCAGCAGCTTAGTAGGGGCAGGTGGGACCTCTGGAAACACCATATATTTT.

The CDR3 loop reads CASSESGGSTEAFF. Here the CDR3 DNA reads TGTGCCAGCAGTGAATCAGGGGGGAGCACTGAAGCTTTCTTT. The V and J genes are TRBV6-1 and TRBJ1-1, with 7 bases aligning to TRBD1. The germline CDR1 and CDR2 sequences are MNHNS and SASEGT. J gave up 4 bases and V 2 bases, and 4 bases lay outside the gene matches. This CDR3 comprises 14 residues.

The chain links TRBV2 to TRBJ2-7; 7 bases map to TRBD1. The CDR3 runs 14 residues. CDR1 SNHLY and CDR2 FYNNEI come from the germline V gene. The V segment lost 5 bases and the J segment 3 bases; nucleotides outside the gene matches: 7. This chain's CDR3 is CASSPKWTGYEQYF. CDR3 nucleotide sequence: TGTGCCAGCAGTCCCAAGTGGACAGGCTACGAGCAGTACTTC.

The chain's CDR3 is CASSYRWNTEAFF. As DNA, the CDR3 is TGTGCCAGCAGCTACCGGTGGAACACTGAAGCTTTCTTT. The V call is TRBV7-3, the J call TRBJ1-1, with D unclear. The V gene's germline CDR1 is SGHTA and CDR2 FQGTGA. V lost 4 bases to trimming and J lost 1 base, with 7 bases between them. The CDR3 is 13 amino acids.

This sequence joins TRBV4-1 and TRBJ2-7, with D perhaps TRBD2 (6 bases). V was pared by 0 bases and J by 4 bases, with 13 bases between. CDR3 length: 15 residues. Germline V lookup: CDR1 MGHRA, CDR2 YSYEKL. The CDR3 is CASSQDGGTLYEQYF. The DNA of the CDR3 is TGCGCCAGCAGCCAAGATGGGGGGACTCTGTACGAGCAGTACTTC.

The chain uses TRBV6-5 and TRBJ2-5; TRBD2 is a possible D gene (5 bases). The CDR3 runs to 15 residues. Germline-derived CDR1 and CDR2 are MNHEY and SVGAGI. V dropped 5 bases and J dropped 5 bases, with 18 bases sitting between them. This CDR3 is CASSPTLTRRETQYF. DNA of the CDR3: TGTGCCAGCAGTCCTACCTTAACCAGGAGGGAGACCCAGTACTTC.

This chain uses TRBV18 with TRBJ2-7; perhaps D is TRBD1 or TRBD2 (5 bases each). V was shortened by 2 bases and J by 2 bases, with 16 bases between the two germline ends. Per germline, CDR1 KGHSH and CDR2 LQKENI. The CDR3 extends over 16 amino acids. DNA for the CDR3: TGTGCCAGCTCACCAAAGGGGAGTAGGGTTGCCTACGAGCAGTACTTC. It is translated as CASSPKGSRVAYEQYF.

The chain uses TRBV5-1 and TRBJ1-1; 11 nucleotides align to TRBD1. The CDR3 has 14 residues. In germline, CDR1 is SGHRS, CDR2 YFSETQ. The V gene end was trimmed by 6 bases and the J gene end by 6 bases; junction bases not matched to a gene: 7. As DNA, the CDR3 is TGCGCCAGCACCAGGACAGGGGGCGGATCTGAAGCTTTCTTT. Amino acid sequence: CASTRTGGGSEAFF.

The chain joins TRBV5-1 to TRBJ1-2, with 7 bases matching TRBD1. Germline V lookup: CDR1 SGHRS, CDR2 YFSETQ. V was clipped by 0 bases and J by 4 bases; unmatched bases: 6. The CDR3 consists of 15 residues. CDR3 amino acids: CASSLGQGISYGYTF. CDR3 bases: TGCGCCAGCAGCTTGGGACAGGGAATTAGCTATGGCTACACCTTC.

For the CDR3, the DNA is TGTGCCAGCAGCTCTCCGGGACAGGGGGCGCGGGAGCAGTACTTC. Translated: CASSSPGQGAREQYF. The rearrangement uses TRBV5-4 and TRBJ2-7; 12 positions agree with TRBD1. Germline assignment: CDR1 SGHNT and CDR2 YYREEE (reference sequence). Trimming took 3 bases from V and 7 from J; bases not matched to a gene: 8. The CDR3 is 15 residues long.

The chain carries TRBV12-5 and TRBJ1-3; no reliable D call. Deletions cut 9 bases from V and 0 bases from J, with 18 bases between. This CDR3 is 16 amino acids long. Per germline, CDR1 LGHNT and CDR2 FRNRAP. CDR3 nucleotides: TGTGCTAGCCTCTCCCGAGGGAACTCCTCTGGAAACACCATATATTTT. It codes for CASLSRGNSSGNTIYF.

The chain combines TRBV9 with TRBJ1-5; TRBD1 agrees at 9 bases. With V trimmed by 3 bases and J by 3 bases, 4 bases remained unmatched. Germline lookup yields CDR1 SGDLS and CDR2 YYNGEE. The CDR3 sequence is 15 residues long. The CDR3 loop reads CASSGQGEDNQPQHF. In DNA form, the CDR3 reads TGTGCCAGCAGCGGACAGGGGGAGGACAATCAGCCCCAGCATTTT.

The rearrangement uses TRBV10-2 and TRBJ1-1, with TRBD1 as a possible D gene (6 bases). The CDR3 has 13 residues. Germline V gene data show CDR1 as WSHSY and CDR2 as SAAADI. V was clipped by 8 bases and J by 3 bases, with 13 bases between them. The CDR3 is CASLQGGYTEAFF. The CDR3, as DNA: TGCGCCAGCTTACAGGGCGGATACACTGAAGCTTTCTTT.

V is TRBV7-8 and J is TRBJ1-2, with 11 bases aligning to TRBD1. V was clipped by 3 bases and J by 7 bases; unmatched bases: 4. Germline V gene sequence: CDR1 SGHVS, CDR2 FQNEAQ. CDR3 size: 14 residues. The chain's CDR3 is CASSFGQGAGGYTF. The CDR3 region has the DNA TGTGCCAGCAGCTTTGGACAGGGGGCTGGTGGCTACACCTTC. The full variable domain, its missing parts supplied by reference TRBV7-8 and TRBJ1-2, is GAGVSQSPRYKVAKRGQDVALRCDPISGHVSLFWYQQALGQGPEFLTYFQNEAQLDKSGLPSDRFFAERPEGSVSTLKIQRTQQEDSAVYLCASSFGQGAGGYTFGSGTRLTVV.

This chain joins TRBV7-6 and TRBJ1-5; D is ambiguous. Per germline, CDR1 SGHVS and CDR2 FNYEAQ. Trimming removed 5 bases from V and 10 bases from J, with 18 bases in between. The CDR3 runs to 14 residues. CDR3 sequence reads: CASSPGRGFGPQHF. DNA of the CDR3: TGTGCCAGCAGCCCCGGGCGGGGATTCGGTCCCCAGCATTTT. Full variable domain (remainder filled in from reference TRBV7-6 and TRBJ1-5): GAGVSQSPRYKVTKRGQDVALRCDPISGHVSLYWYRQALGQGPEFLTYFNYEAQQDKSGLPNDRFSAERPEGSISTLTIQRTEQRDSAMYRCASSPGRGFGPQHFGDGTRLSIL.

This chain joins TRBV18 and TRBJ2-2; possibly TRBD1 for D (5 bases). Germline V CDR1 and CDR2: KGHSH, LQKENI. Trimming shortened V by 4 bases and J by 5 bases, and 5 bases separated the two germline ends. This CDR3 is 12 amino acids long. CDR3 bases: TGTGCCAGCTCACGACAGACCGGGGAGCTGTTTTTT. It specifies CASSRQTGELFF.

The V gene is TRBV30, the J gene TRBJ2-1; a weak D match, TRBD1 (7 bases). CDR1 is GTSNPN, CDR2 SVGIG, per germline (reference sequence). Trimming removed 8 bases at V and 7 bases at J, with 18 bases between. This CDR3 is 13 amino acids long. The CDR3 protein is CARQGGGLNEQFF. The CDR3 DNA reads as TGTGCCCGCCAGGGGGGTGGGTTGAATGAGCAGTTCTTC.

This chain connects TRBV7-2 to TRBJ1-6, with D maybe TRBD1 (6 bases). V was cut by 4 bases and J by 10 bases, with 20 bases left in between. From germline, CDR1 is SGHTA and CDR2 FQGNSA. The CDR3 runs 16 residues. CDR3 sequence: CASSWGGGGVNSPLHF. In DNA, the CDR3 is TGTGCCAGCAGCTGGGGGGGCGGCGGGGTTAACTCACCCCTCCACTTT.

The chain uses TRBV11-2 and TRBJ2-5; possible D gene TRBD2, 6 bases. The CDR3 loop spans 14 amino acids. CDR1 and CDR2 (germline): SGHAT, FQNNGV. Trimming left V 1 base short and J 0 bases short, with 6 bases between. The CDR3: CASSLGTNQETQYF. CDR3 sequence (DNA): TGTGCCAGCAGCTTAGGGACTAACCAAGAGACCCAGTACTTC.

The J gene is TRBJ2-1, the V gene TRBV3-1 (or the pseudogene TRBV3-2); 9 positions agree with TRBD2. V gave up 1 base and J gave up 4 bases; unmatched junction bases: 8. CDR1 and CDR2 (germline): LGHDT, YNNKEL (reference sequence). The CDR3 spans 17 residues. Here the CDR3 DNA reads TGTGCCAGCAGCCAAGTGGCGGCGGGGGGGTGGTACAATGAGCAGTTCTTC. Residues: CASSQVAAGGWYNEQFF.

The chain uses TRBV19 and TRBJ1-5; D is uncertain. Germline-derived CDR1 and CDR2 are LNHDA and SQIVND (reference sequence). Trimming removed 1 base at V and 6 bases at J, with 13 bases between. This CDR3 contains 15 residues. CDR3 DNA sequence: TGTGCCAGTAGTATAGGTGGCAGTGAAGGTCAGCCCCAGCATTTT. It yields the protein CASSIGGSEGQPQHF.

V gene TRBV5-6 combines with J gene TRBJ1-6; 8 nucleotides agree with TRBD1. The CDR3 contains 14 residues. In germline, CDR1 is SGHDT, CDR2 YYEEEE. V trimming: 3 bases; J trimming: 13 bases; junction bases outside the gene matches: 9. CDR3: CASSYRDRSFPLHF. CDR3 DNA sequence: TGTGCCAGCAGCTACCGGGACAGGAGTTTTCCCCTCCACTTT.